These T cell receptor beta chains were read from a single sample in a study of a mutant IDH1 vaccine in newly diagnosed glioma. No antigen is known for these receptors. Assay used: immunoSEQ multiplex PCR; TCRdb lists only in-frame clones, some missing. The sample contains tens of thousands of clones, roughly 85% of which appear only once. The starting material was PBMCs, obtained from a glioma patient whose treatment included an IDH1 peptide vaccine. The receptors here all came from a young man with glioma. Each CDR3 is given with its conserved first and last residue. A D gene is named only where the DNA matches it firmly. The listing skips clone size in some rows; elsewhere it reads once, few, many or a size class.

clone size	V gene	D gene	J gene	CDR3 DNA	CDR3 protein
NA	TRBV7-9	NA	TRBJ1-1	TGTGCCAGCAGCGTTCATGGGGTATACAGAGCTTTCTTT	CASSVHGVYRAFF
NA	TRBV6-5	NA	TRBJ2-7	TGTGCCAGCAGTTACATGGGACCTCCCTACGAGCAGTACTTC	CASSYMGPPYEQYF
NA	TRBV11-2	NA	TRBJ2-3	TGTGCCAGCAGCTCCCCCGGGAGCAGCTCAGATACGCAGTATTTT	CASSSPGSSSDTQYF
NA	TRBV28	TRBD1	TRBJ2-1	TGTGCCAGCACCTCGACAGGGGGAATCTCCTACAATGAGCAGTTCTTC	CASTSTGGISYNEQFF
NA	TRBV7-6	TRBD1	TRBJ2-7	TGTGCCAGCGGGACAGTCCACTACGAGCAGTACTTC	CASGTVHYEQYF
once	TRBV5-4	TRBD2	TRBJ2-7	TGTGCCAGCTCCGATTCTAGCGGGGGGTTATCTTACGAGCAGTACTTC	CASSDSSGGLSYEQYF
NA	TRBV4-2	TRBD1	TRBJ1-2	TGTGCCAGCAGCCAAGACAGGGGGCTGATCTTTAATGGCTACACCTTC	CASSQDRGLIFNGYTF
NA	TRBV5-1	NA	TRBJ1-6	TGCGCCAGCAGCTCCGATATGGAGAATTCACCCCTCCACTTT	CASSSDMENSPLHF
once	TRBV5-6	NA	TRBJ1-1	TGTGCCAGCAGCTTGGGCCAGGGCGTACCTGAAGCTTTCTTT	CASSLGQGVPEAFF
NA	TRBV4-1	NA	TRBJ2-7	TGCGCCAGCAGCCAAGTGGTCTACGAGCAGTACTTC	CASSQVVYEQYF
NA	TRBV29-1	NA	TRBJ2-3	TGCAGCGTAGAGGGACTTGGGACAGATACGCAGTATTTT	CSVEGLGTDTQYF
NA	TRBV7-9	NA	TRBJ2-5	TGTGCCAGCAGCTTAGGGGTAGGAGCAGGGACTGTTTCTCAAGAGACCCAGTACTTC	CASSLGVGAGTVSQETQYF
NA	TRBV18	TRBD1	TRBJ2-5	TGTGCCAGCTCACGAGGAAGGTCGGGACAGGGATTTGAGACCCAGTACTTC	CASSRGRSGQGFETQYF
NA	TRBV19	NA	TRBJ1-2	TGTGCCAGTAGTATCGGGGCCGGGGACGGCTACACCTTC	CASSIGAGDGYTF
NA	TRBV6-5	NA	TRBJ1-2	TGTGCCAGCAGAACAGGCTTCTATGGCTACACCTTC	CASRTGFYGYTF
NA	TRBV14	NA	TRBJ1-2	TGTGCCAGCAGCCAAACCTCGCTACAGGTCCTAGTTGGGGGCTACACCTTC	CASSQTSLQVLVGGYTF
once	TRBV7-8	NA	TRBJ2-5	TGTGCCAGCAGCATCGCGGCCCAGGGACAACACCAAGAGACCCAGTACTTC	CASSIAAQGQHQETQYF
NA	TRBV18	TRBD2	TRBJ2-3	TGTGCCAGCTCACAAGCTTGGACTAGTCTTGATACGCAGTATTTT	CASSQAWTSLDTQYF
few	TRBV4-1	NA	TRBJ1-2	TGCGCCAGCAGCCAAGACGGGGGGCAAAGCTATGGCTACACCTTC	CASSQDGGQSYGYTF
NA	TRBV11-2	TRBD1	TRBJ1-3	TGTGCCAGCAGCTATGACAGGGGAACAGTTGGAAACACCATATATTTT	CASSYDRGTVGNTIYF
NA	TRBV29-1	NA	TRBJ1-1	TGCAGCGTTGGTCAGGGACGGAACACTGAAGCTTTCTTT	CSVGQGRNTEAFF
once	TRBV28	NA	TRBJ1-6	TGTGCCAGCAGTCACGGGGGGGGTCTATCACCCCTCCACTTT	CASSHGGGLSPLHF